This TCR beta chain was sequenced for a study of T cells after yellow fever vaccination. TCRdb re-analysed the 5' RACE reads in MiXCR, keeping a single row per CDR3 protein. The sample gives around 500,000 distinct CDR3 sequences, 21% of which show up once; approximately 15% is in the top ten. The ends lost 4 bases at V and 8 bases at J; junction bases unmatched: 5. The germline V gene encodes CDR1 SEHNR and CDR2 FQNEAQ (reference sequence). CDR3 length: 14 amino acids. Here the sequenced sample was PBMCs, taken roughly 20 days after the first yellow fever vaccination. The clonotype originates from a young man who received the YFV17D yellow fever vaccine. V usage is TRBV7-9 and J usage is TRBJ1-6; 7 bases map to TRBD1. The chain's CDR3 is CASSSGGQYSPLHF. DNA of the CDR3: TGTGCCAGCAGCTCGGGGGGACAGTATTCACCCCTCCACTTT.